This T cell receptor beta chain came from a study of T-cell memory formation after mild COVID-19. As for the study in general: Clusters were largely donor specific. Study-wide results and limits: Pre-infection memory harbored some responding clones, suggesting cross-reactive memory joined. SARS-CoV-2 specificity was not confirmed for second-wave clones peaking on day 37.

TCRdb analysed the 5' RACE reads with MiXCR anew, one entry per CDR3 protein. The profile shows hundreds of thousands of distinct CDR3 sequences, 15% of them singletons. This clonotype has more than one count but fewer than ten. Antigen: not known. Germline trimming cut 0 bases from V and 10 bases from J; bases unmatched to any gene: 6. The CDR3 has 16 amino acids. Germline V CDR1 and CDR2: SGHVS, FNYEAQ. The gene calls are TRBV7-6 and TRBJ2-3; 14 nucleotides align to TRBD2. The sequenced sample was PBMCs or a T cell subset sorted from them (not recorded which). The TCR sequence derives from an adult woman who had mild COVID-19 (a few samples of this study predate the infection). Cell type and time point are not known. CDR3 in amino acids: CASSLAGTSGGLAQYF. The DNA of the CDR3 is TGTGCCAGCAGCTTAGCTGGGACTAGCGGGGGTTTGGCGCAGTATTTT.